The 3 T cell receptor beta chains below all came from one sample that was sequenced in a study of human T cells and chemical hapten exposure. Time point of the sample: patch test 1, 2 weeks after DPC sensitization. Treatment in this sample: therapeutic diphenylcyclopropenone sensitization with weekly scalp DPC. A single record per CDR3 protein comes from TCRdb applying MiXCR to the RACE reads. The sample has some 380,000 distinct CDR3 sequences, around 4.8% seen once. The specimen was whole blood, collected in connection with sensitization to the hapten diphenylcyclopropenone (DPC). Source of these receptors: a woman between 50 and 59 years old with alopecia areata. Some clones in this sample may be carry-over from other donors' samples.

This clonotype is labeled as medium-sized. The chain employs TRBV7-9 and TRBJ1-4; no clear D gene. The CDR3 spans 14 residues. Germline-derived CDR1 and CDR2 are SEHNR and FQNEAQ (reference sequence). Trimming took 5 bases from V and 8 from J, leaving 15 bases between them. The CDR3 is CASSLREPREKLFF. In DNA, the CDR3 is TGTGCCAGCAGCCTCCGGGAACCGAGGGAAAAACTGTTTTTT.

This clonotype came up many times. V is TRBV24-1 and J is TRBJ2-6; the D gene could be TRBD1 or TRBD2 (6 bases each). Germline CDR1 reads KGHDR; CDR2 reads SFDVKD. The CDR3 is 19 amino acids. V was pared by 3 bases and J by 4 bases, with 21 bases between. For the CDR3, the DNA is TGTGCCACCAGTGATGCCCGGATTGGCCCGGGGGCCGGGGCCAACGTCCTGACTTTC. Protein product: CATSDARIGPGAGANVLTF.

This clonotype was counted a few times. CDR3 sequence (DNA): TGCAGTGCTAGATCAAGGGCCAACGTCCTGACTTTC. Translated, it gives CSARSRANVLTF. The rearrangement joins TRBV20-1 to TRBJ2-6; no firm D call. Trimming took 2 bases from V and 5 from J, leaving 4 bases between them. The V gene's germline CDR1 is DFQATT and CDR2 SNEGSKA (reference sequence). The CDR3 runs 12 residues.